The 25 T cell receptor beta chains in this list originate from one sample, sequenced in a study of identical twins. Via MiXCR, TCRdb re-called the 5' RACE reads, giving one row per CDR3 protein. The sample records 250,000 to 350,000 distinct CDR3 sequences, 8% to 9% being singletons. The data also belong to a second study, concerning yellow fever vaccine responses in identical twins.

The sequenced sample was memory (CD45RO+) T cells sorted from blood. These TCRs come from a woman in her late teens or twenties in good health.

In nucleotides, the CDR3 is TGTGCCAGCAGCAAACATCTGCGGCCCACCTTCTACAATGAGCAGTTCTTC. It specifies CASSKHLRPTFYNEQFF. This chain uses TRBV3-1 with TRBJ2-1; D remains ambiguous. The germline gives CDR1 LGHDT, CDR2 YNNKEL (reference sequence). This CDR3 is built from 17 residues. V lost 5 bases and J lost 3, with 20 bases in between.

This clonotype was recorded a few times. The chain employs TRBV20-1 and TRBJ2-1; the D gene is possibly TRBD2 (6 bases). V gave up 0 bases and J gave up 5 bases, with 8 bases separating them. Germline V gene sequence: CDR1 DFQATT, CDR2 SNEGSKA (reference sequence). The CDR3 loop spans 13 amino acids. CDR3 sequence reads: CSAREAGNNEQFF. CDR3 sequence (DNA): TGCAGTGCTAGAGAAGCGGGCAACAATGAGCAGTTCTTC.

In DNA form, the CDR3 reads TGTGCCAGCAGCACGGCAGGGGCAACTATCTACGAGGGGCAGTACTTC. Translated, it gives CASSTAGATIYEGQYF. J is TRBJ2-7 and V is TRBV7-6; maybe TRBD1 (6 bases). Trimming removed 5 bases at V and 9 bases at J, with 26 bases between. The CDR3 is 16 amino acids. Germline loops: CDR1 SGHVS, CDR2 FNYEAQ.

There are a few counts of this clonotype. The J gene is TRBJ1-1, the V gene TRBV5-1; maybe TRBD1 (6 bases). V gave up 6 bases and J gave up 1 base, with 13 bases separating them. The CDR3 loop spans 14 amino acids. The germline V gene encodes CDR1 SGHRS and CDR2 YFSETQ. CDR3 sequence reads: CASTSDRKNTEAFF. The CDR3 DNA is TGCGCCAGCACCTCCGACAGGAAGAACACTGAAGCTTTCTTT.

In this sample, this clonotype turned up many times. The genes are TRBV24-1 and TRBJ2-1; no clear D gene. The CDR3 runs 15 residues. With 0 bases removed from V and 0 bases from J, the gap between germline ends came to 5 bases. Germline lookup yields CDR1 KGHDR and CDR2 SFDVKD. The CDR3 sequence: CATSDLRSSYNEQFF. The CDR3 region has the DNA TGTGCCACCAGTGATTTGAGGAGCTCCTACAATGAGCAGTTCTTC.

This clonotype has only a few counts. The rearrangement links TRBV6-4 to TRBJ2-2; D is unresolved. Per the germline V gene, CDR1 is MRHNA and CDR2 is SNTAGT. The CDR3 spans 14 residues. The ends were cut back, 3 bases at V and 1 base at J, with 6 bases in the middle. The CDR3 DNA reads TGTGCCAGCAGTGAAAAGGTGAACACCGGGGAGCTGTTTTTT. Translated: CASSEKVNTGELFF.

This clonotype was counted at least ten times. This chain uses TRBV7-8 with TRBJ2-7; 8 nucleotides align to TRBD1. The CDR3 is 16 residues long. Per the germline V gene, CDR1 is SGHVS and CDR2 is FQNEAQ. J was trimmed by 5 bases and V by 0 bases; bases with no gene match: 9. The CDR3 bases are TGTGCCAGCAGCTTAGCGCTGGTAGGACAGGGACACGAGCAGTACGTC. Amino acids: CASSLALVGQGHEQYV.

This clonotype was seen a few times. This chain joins TRBV5-6 and TRBJ1-1; D gene uncertain. CDR3 size: 11 residues. The ends were cut back, 0 bases at V and 12 bases at J, with 9 bases in the middle. CDR1 and CDR2 from the germline V gene are SGHDT and YYEEEE. CDR3: CASSLGSESFF. In DNA form, the CDR3 reads TGTGCCAGCAGCTTGGGGTCAGAGTCTTTCTTT.

This clonotype has a single count. The J gene is TRBJ2-3, the V gene TRBV6-1, with D unclear. CDR1 MNHNS and CDR2 SASEGT come from the germline V gene. The CDR3 sequence is 15 residues long. The V end lost 10 bases, the J end lost 5 bases, and 22 bases lay between the germline ends. The CDR3 spells CATSSAALLGDTQYF. For the CDR3, the DNA is TGTGCCACCTCGTCCGCAGCCCTCCTTGGAGATACGCAGTATTTT.

This clonotype occurred a few times. The chain recombines TRBV5-6 with TRBJ1-5; D is undetermined. Trimming shortened V by 1 base and J by 7 bases, and 15 bases separated the two germline ends. CDR1 and CDR2 (germline): SGHDT, YYEEEE. The CDR3 is 15 amino acids. The CDR3 sequence is CASSLYSAGGQPQHF. CDR3 DNA sequence: TGTGCCAGCAGCTTGTATTCGGCGGGAGGACAGCCCCAGCATTTT.

This clonotype was detected ten times or more. The CDR3 DNA is TGCAGTGCTAGACAGGGGACGGGGGCCTACAATGAGCAGTTCTTC. Residues: CSARQGTGAYNEQFF. V usage is TRBV20-1 and J usage is TRBJ2-1, with D perhaps given as TRBD1 or TRBD2 (6 bases each). CDR3 size: 15 residues. V lost 2 bases, J lost 2 bases, and 13 bases lay in between. Germline values: CDR1 DFQATT, CDR2 SNEGSKA (reference sequence).

This clonotype has a count of ten or more. The gene calls are TRBV5-1 and TRBJ1-5; tentatively, D is TRBD1 (6 bases). Germline CDR1 SGHRS, CDR2 YFSETQ. This CDR3 has 15 amino acids. With 0 bases removed from V and 3 bases from J, the gap between germline ends came to 10 bases. The CDR3 loop reads CASSLVAGVNQPQHF. DNA for the CDR3: TGCGCCAGCAGCTTGGTTGCAGGGGTCAATCAGCCCCAGCATTTT.

The sample holds a few counts of this clonotype. V and J are TRBV12-3 or TRBV12-4 and TRBJ1-4; possible D gene TRBD1, 6 bases. Between the trimmed V and J ends, which lost 8 bases and 3 bases, there was a span of 25 bases. The CDR3 contains 18 residues. The CDR3 DNA reads as TGTGCCAGCTCGAAGACGACAGGCCCCCTTTACCCTAATGAAAAACTGTTTTTT. Its translation: CASSKTTGPLYPNEKLFF.

At least ten counts were recorded for this clonotype. The V call is TRBV11-2, the J call TRBJ2-1; possible D gene TRBD2, 5 bases. V lost 2 bases and J 5 bases, leaving 7 bases between the germline ends. CDR3 length equals 13 residues. Germline loops: CDR1 SGHAT, CDR2 FQNNGV. The CDR3 DNA follows: TGTGCCAGCAGCTTACAGGAGGACAATGAGCAGTTCTTC. It yields the protein CASSLQEDNEQFF.

This clonotype has a handful of counts. The V and J genes are TRBV6-5 and TRBJ2-1; 9 bases agree with TRBD2. The CDR3 loop spans 19 amino acids. Germline V gives CDR1 MNHEY, CDR2 SVGAGI. Trimming took 2 bases from V and 6 from J; bases not matched to a gene: 17. CDR3 protein: CASSYTRSPGLAKGNEQFF. The CDR3 DNA sequence: TGTGCCAGCAGTTACACTCGATCCCCGGGACTAGCAAAGGGCAATGAGCAGTTCTTC.

V is TRBV12-3 or TRBV12-4 and J is TRBJ2-7, with D maybe TRBD2 (6 bases). V was shortened by 6 bases and J by 2 bases, with 17 bases between the two germline ends. CDR3 size: 15 residues. The CDR3 nucleotides are TGTGCCAGCAGCCGAGGAGGGCTCCTTACCTACGAGCAGTACTTC. Amino acid sequence: CASSRGGLLTYEQYF.

This clonotype was counted ten times or more. The CDR3 DNA is TGCGCCAGCAGCATACAGGGTGAACCCTACAATGAGCAGTTCTTC. Its protein is CASSIQGEPYNEQFF. The rearrangement joins TRBV5-1 to TRBJ2-1; a weak D match, TRBD1 (6 bases). V was clipped by 4 bases and J by 2 bases, with 13 bases between them. Germline CDR1 is SGHRS and CDR2 is YFSETQ. The length of the CDR3 is 15 residues.

This clonotype was counted between two and nine times. The J gene is TRBJ2-5, the V gene TRBV7-9, with unresolved D. The CDR3 runs to 14 residues. The V and J ends lost 2 bases and 1 base respectively, with 8 bases between them. Germline V gives CDR1 SEHNR, CDR2 FQNEAQ (reference sequence). The CDR3: CASSLSQAQETQYF. The CDR3 coding sequence is TGTGCCAGCAGCTTATCCCAGGCCCAAGAGACCCAGTACTTC.

The chain joins TRBV11-1 to TRBJ1-1, with no clear D. The V gene lost 8 bases and the J gene lost 0 bases, with 10 bases spanning the gap. The CDR3 contains 13 residues. Germline V gene lookup returns CDR1 SGHAT and CDR2 FQDESV (reference sequence). CDR3 sequence: CASADLLNTEAFF. The CDR3 bases are TGTGCCAGCGCGGACCTTCTGAACACTGAAGCTTTCTTT.

In its sample, this clonotype was seen many times. The chain recombines TRBV5-5 with TRBJ2-1; TRBD2 matches at 8 bases. CDR3 size: 16 residues. Trimming at V came to 0 bases and at J to 4 bases, leaving 6 bases not matched to a gene. Germline V lookup: CDR1 SGHKS, CDR2 YYEKEE (reference sequence). The chain's CDR3 is CASSLVIAGLYNEQFF. DNA of the CDR3: TGTGCCAGCAGCTTGGTAATAGCGGGACTTTACAATGAGCAGTTCTTC.

This clonotype was seen repeatedly, ten times or more. The V and J genes are TRBV20-1 and TRBJ2-7, with D tentatively TRBD1 (5 bases). This CDR3 contains 12 residues. Germline V lookup: CDR1 DFQATT, CDR2 SNEGSKA (reference sequence). Trimming stripped 3 bases from V and 12 bases from J, with 18 bases between. CDR3 nucleotides: TGCAGTGCTAGCCAAGGGGTGGGCGTTCTGTACTTC. It is translated as CSASQGVGVLYF.

DNA for the CDR3: TGTGCCAGCAGCCAATACGGACTAGCGGGGGGGCAAGAGACCCAGTACTTC. Translation: CASSQYGLAGGQETQYF. The V call is TRBV3-1, the J call TRBJ2-5, with 15 bases lining up with TRBD2. The trim removed 2 bases at V and 2 bases at J, leaving 3 bases unmatched. This CDR3 contains 17 residues. Germline CDR1 is LGHDT and CDR2 is YNNKEL (reference sequence).

This clonotype was seen repeatedly, ten times or more. This chain links TRBV27 with TRBJ2-1; D might be TRBD2 (5 bases). The V end was cut by 6 bases, the J end by 3 bases, with 15 bases between. The CDR3 runs 15 residues. CDR1 is MNHEY, CDR2 SMNVEV, per germline (reference sequence). This CDR3 reads CASSRDYLLYNEQFF. The CDR3 DNA follows: TGTGCCAGCAGCCGAGACTACCTCCTCTACAATGAGCAGTTCTTC.

The rearrangement joins TRBV27 to TRBJ2-1, with D unresolved. V shed 7 bases and J shed 4 bases, with 11 bases lying between them. The CDR3 consists of 13 residues. Germline values: CDR1 MNHEY, CDR2 SMNVEV (reference sequence). DNA for the CDR3: TGTGCCAGCACCCCCTCACCGTACAATGAGCAGTTCTTC. Protein: CASTPSPYNEQFF.

This clonotype was seen a handful of times. This chain uses TRBV5-1 with TRBJ2-5, with D perhaps matching TRBD1 (6 bases). Germline CDR1 SGHRS, CDR2 YFSETQ. V lost 2 bases, J lost 1 base, and 9 bases lay in between. The CDR3 contains 14 residues. The CDR3 region is CASSLQGSQETQYF. The CDR3 DNA is TGCGCCAGCAGCTTACAGGGTAGCCAAGAGACCCAGTACTTC.